The sequence of this TCR beta chain was determined in a study of cytomegalovirus exposure and HLA in healthy donors. General study results and limits: Reported performance of the classifier showed diagnosis of cytomegalovirus status with high specificity and sensitivity.

V was trimmed by 1 base and J by 6 bases, leaving 10 bases between them. Germline V gene data show CDR1 as MNHNS and CDR2 as SASEGT. The CDR3 totals 14 residues. Sequencing used immunoSEQ multiplex PCR; TCRdb keeps in-frame clones, though not all of them. Of roughly 70,000 clones in the sample, roughly 89% were seen once. This clone has a handful of counts. Its specificity is unknown. This receptor was identified in a woman aged 18-35 years in good health and CMV-seropositive. Sequenced input: PBMCs. The chain recombines TRBV6-1 with TRBJ1-5; possibly TRBD1 for D (5 bases). For the CDR3, the DNA is TGTGCCAGCAGTGAAGGGGGGGAGGCTCAGCCCCAGCATTTT. The encoded protein is CASSEGGEAQPQHF.